Each of the 18 T cell receptor beta chains below was sequenced from the same sample in a study. TCRdb reanalysed the 5' RACE reads using MiXCR and keeps one entry per CDR3 protein. The sample records just over 60,000 distinct CDR3 sequences, nearly 30% being singletons. Material for sequencing was tumor-infiltrating naive CD4+ T cells sorted from the breast tumor. Sample subset: naive CD4+ T cells, CD4+CD45RA+CD25-. Every receptor here comes from a female donor with breast cancer.

The table lists this clonotype with many counts. This chain connects TRBV4-1 to TRBJ1-2, with D possibly matching TRBD1 (6 bases). The germline gives CDR1 MGHRA, CDR2 YSYEKL. CDR3 length equals 15 residues. With 5 bases removed from V and 0 bases from J, the gap between germline ends came to 13 bases. In DNA, the CDR3 is TGCGCCAGCAGCTCCACAGGGACCTCTAACTATGGCTACACCTTC. Amino acids: CASSSTGTSNYGYTF.

Notes on this clonotype: Being one base from a much bigger clone, this may be a read error. The V call is TRBV25-1, the J call TRBJ1-6; D perhaps matches TRBD1 (6 bases). The CDR3 is 16 amino acids. Germline CDR1 MGHDK, CDR2 SYGVNS. CDR3 loop: CASSEPQGSYNSPLRF. The DNA of the CDR3 is TGTGCCAGCAGTGAACCCCAGGGGAGCTATAATTCACCCCTCCGCTTT.

On this clonotype: A read error is possible here, since a much larger clone lies one base away. V and J are TRBV20-1 and TRBJ2-1; D remains unclear. The CDR3 spans 14 residues. CDR1 and CDR2 (germline): DFQATT, SNEGSKA (reference sequence). V lost 2 bases and J lost 5, with 13 bases in between. CDR3 sequence: CSARQYRSNNEQFF. The CDR3 bases are TGCAGTGCTAGACAATATCGGTCCAACAATGAGCAGTTCTTC.

This clonotype has at least ten counts. The chain uses TRBV7-2 and TRBJ2-1; 9 positions match TRBD2. The J segment lost 10 bases and the V segment lost 1 base, leaving 8 bases of the junction unmatched. Per germline, CDR1 SGHTA and CDR2 FQGNSA. The length of the CDR3 is 15 residues. The CDR3 sequence is CASSLGGSGSGEQFF. The CDR3 region has the DNA TGTGCCAGCAGCTTAGGGGGTAGCGGGAGTGGGGAGCAGTTCTTC.

This clonotype has just a few counts. The chain joins TRBV5-5 to TRBJ1-1; perhaps TRBD1 as D (5 bases). Germline V lookup: CDR1 SGHKS, CDR2 YYEKEE (reference sequence). V gave up 0 bases and J gave up 3 bases, with 15 bases separating them. This CDR3 is built from 16 residues. This CDR3 reads CASSLVSGRVYTEAFF. DNA for the CDR3: TGTGCCAGCAGCTTGGTTTCTGGCAGGGTGTACACTGAAGCTTTCTTT. Looking up the rest from reference TRBV5-5 and TRBJ1-1 gives the full variable domain: DAGVTQSPTHLIKTRGQQVTLRCSPISGHKSVSWYQQVLGQGPQFIFQYYEKEERGRGNFPDRFSARQFPNYSSELNVNALLLGDSALYLCASSLVSGRVYTEAFFGQGTRLTVV.

About this clonotype: This may come from a read error, since a much larger clone is one base off. V gene TRBV20-1 combines with J gene TRBJ1-5; weak D call: TRBD1 (6 bases). CDR1 is DFQATT and CDR2 is SNEGSKA in the germline V gene (reference sequence). The CDR3 runs 14 residues. CDR3 nucleotide sequence: TGCAGTGCTAGTTCACAGGGTGGCAATCAGCCCCTGCATTTT. Translating it yields CSASSQGGNQPLHF.

This clonotype was detected only a few times. This chain joins TRBV20-1 and TRBJ2-7, with D possibly matching TRBD1 (5 bases). CDR1 is DFQATT and CDR2 is SNEGSKA in the germline V gene (reference sequence). The CDR3 is made up of 15 amino acids. V lost 4 bases, J lost 0 bases, and 16 bases lay in between. The CDR3 reads CSATPTFRVSYEQYF. As DNA, the CDR3 is TGCAGTGCTACGCCGACGTTCAGGGTCTCCTACGAGCAGTACTTC.

The chain has TRBV9 and TRBJ2-1; D is possibly TRBD1 or TRBD2 (5 bases each). V lost 3 bases to trimming and J lost 4 bases, with 23 bases between them. CDR3 length equals 18 residues. CDR1 SGDLS and CDR2 YYNGEE come from the germline V gene. CDR3 sequence reads: CASSARDPLRLGYNEQFF. The CDR3, as DNA: TGTGCCAGCAGCGCCCGGGACCCGCTCCGTCTAGGGTACAATGAGCAGTTCTTC.

This clonotype was counted a single time. As the CDR3 is not closed by the conserved phenylalanine or tryptophan, this likely results from a read error. This chain links TRBV29-1 with TRBJ2-2; possibly TRBD2 for D (5 bases). V was pared by 5 bases and J by 6 bases, with 7 bases between. The CDR3 spans 11 residues. In germline, CDR1 is SQVTM, CDR2 ANQGSEA. CDR3 nucleotides: TGCAGCGTTCGGGGAGCCGGGGAGCTGTTTTAT. The encoded protein is CSVRGAGELFY.

The CDR3 coding sequence is TGTGCCAGCAGCTTAGGGACTAGCGGGGGGAATGAGCAGTTCTTC. Translation: CASSLGTSGGNEQFF. The V call is TRBV7-3, the J call TRBJ2-1; 15 nucleotides agree with TRBD2. The germline CDR1 and CDR2 sequences are SGHTA and FQGTGA. V shed 2 bases, J shed 7 bases, and the junction held 0 bases outside the gene matches. CDR3 length equals 15 residues.

This clonotype has a count of ten or more. The chain is built from TRBV20-1 and TRBJ2-3; D remains ambiguous. V gave up 3 bases and J gave up 2 bases, with 9 bases separating them. This CDR3 has 13 amino acids. Germline lookup yields CDR1 DFQATT and CDR2 SNEGSKA (reference sequence). CDR3 coding DNA: TGCAGTGCTAGTTTGAGAAACACAGATACGCAGTATTTT. Amino acids: CSASLRNTDTQYF.

The V and J genes are TRBV7-9 and TRBJ1-6, with D maybe TRBD1 (6 bases). Deletions cut 10 bases from V and 5 bases from J, with 15 bases between. Germline V gives CDR1 SEHNR, CDR2 FQNEAQ (reference sequence). The CDR3 is 14 amino acids. In DNA, the CDR3 is TGTGCCACCCGTCGAGGGGGGGATAATTCACCCCTCCACTTT. Amino acid sequence: CATRRGGDNSPLHF.

V and J are TRBV5-1 and TRBJ2-6; D may be TRBD1 (5 bases). Trimming left V 0 bases short and J 2 bases short, with 9 bases between. The CDR3 is 16 amino acids. Per the germline V gene, CDR1 is SGHRS and CDR2 is YFSETQ. DNA for the CDR3: TGCGCCAGCAGCTTGGACAGGTTCACTGGGGCCAACGTCCTGACTTTC. Translated: CASSLDRFTGANVLTF.

The chain couples TRBV9 to TRBJ2-7; D is undetermined. The CDR3 has 17 amino acids. Trimming removed 0 bases from V and 4 bases from J, with 20 bases in between. CDR1 is SGDLS and CDR2 is YYNGEE in the germline V gene. The CDR3 loop is CASSVGRREENEYEQYF. For the CDR3, the DNA is TGTGCCAGCAGCGTAGGACGGCGAGAGGAAAACGAATACGAGCAGTACTTC.

The chain joins TRBV7-2 to TRBJ2-1; no reliable D call. The V gene's germline CDR1 is SGHTA and CDR2 FQGNSA. The V and J ends lost 5 bases and 2 bases respectively, with 7 bases between them. The CDR3 spans 13 residues. The CDR3 spells CASSLGPYNEQFF. The CDR3 bases are TGTGCCAGCAGCCTCGGCCCCTACAATGAGCAGTTCTTC. Full variable domain (missing parts from reference TRBV7-2 and TRBJ2-1): GAGVSQSPSNKVTEKGKDVELRCDPISGHTALYWYRQSLGQGLEFLIYFQGNSAPDKSGLPSDRFSAERTGGSVSTLTIQRTQQEDSAVYLCASSLGPYNEQFFGPGTRLTVL.

This CDR3 is CASSIGQYGGGNGYTF. In DNA, the CDR3 is TGCGCCAGCAGCATCGGACAATACGGAGGGGGCAATGGCTACACCTTC. The genes are TRBV5-1 and TRBJ1-2; 7 bases are shared with TRBD1. The germline V gene has CDR1 SGHRS and CDR2 YFSETQ. V was clipped by 4 bases and J by 6 bases; unmatched bases: 15. This CDR3 region has 16 residues.

A note on this clonotype: This may be a read error, as it is one base from a much larger clone. The chain has TRBV6-1 and TRBJ1-4; tentative D call: TRBD1 (5 bases). This CDR3 has 13 residues. The germline CDR1 and CDR2 sequences are MNHNS and SASEGT. In DNA form, the CDR3 reads TGTGTCAGCCTGGGGCCTTTTGGTGAAAAACTGTTTTTT. It yields the protein CVSLGPFGEKLFF.

V usage is TRBV29-1 and J usage is TRBJ2-3; 7 bases agree with TRBD1. The J segment lost 11 bases and the V segment lost 6 bases, leaving 17 bases of the junction unmatched. CDR3 length: 14 residues. CDR1 and CDR2 (germline): SQVTM, ANQGSEA. The DNA for the CDR3 is TGCAGCGTGTCACCCCAAAGACAGGGTGGGATGCAGTATTTT. Translated, it gives CSVSPQRQGGMQYF.